One T cell receptor (beta chain) is described in this entry. How the authors handled the data: Reference gene primer amplification gave nucleated cell count estimates. Only in-frame clones appear in the TCRdb table, and some are missing; sequencing was by immunoSEQ multiplex PCR. For V, J and clone size, that table is used; D and trimming come from the DNA. The table shows 200,000 to 300,000 clones, with approximately 86% occurring only once. Enrollees, about 18 to 89 years old, lived in 24 US areas. The sample belongs to a study of blood T cell repertoires in COVID-19. Study in general: T cells, B-cell-depleted T cells, or PBMCs provided the cDNA or gDNA that served as material.

V lost 6 bases and J lost 4, with 10 bases in between. Germline V gene lookup returns CDR1 MNHEY and CDR2 SVGAGI. This CDR3 has 13 residues. V gene TRBV6-5 combines with J gene TRBJ1-5; D uncertain. The material sequenced was PBMCs or T cells enriched from blood (not recorded which). The clonotype originates from a woman aged 18-29 years who had recovered from COVID-19. CDR3 DNA sequence: TGTGCCAGCAGCAAGACACTGAATCAGCCCCAGCATTTT. Encoded protein: CASSKTLNQPQHF.